This T cell receptor (beta chain) was found in a study of cytomegalovirus exposure and HLA in healthy donors. CDR1 and CDR2 from the germline V gene are LNHDA and SQIVND (reference sequence). The V end was cut by 5 bases, the J end by 4 bases, with 14 bases between. There are 14 residues in the CDR3. PCR was performed using 60 Vbeta and 13 Jbeta primers. Sequencing used immunoSEQ multiplex PCR; TCRdb keeps in-frame clones, though not all of them. Seen here are about 120,000 clones, around 70% observed once, and the top ten hold around 10%. The chain links TRBV19 to TRBJ1-2; D may be TRBD1 (5 bases). Sequencing input: PBMCs. The sequence derives from a woman aged 50 to 60 in good health and CMV-seropositive. The chain's CDR3 is CASSPAAGGYGYTF. The CDR3, as DNA: TGTGCCAGTAGTCCGGCCGCGGGGGGCTATGGCTACACCTTC.